This T cell receptor beta chain derives from a study of blood T cell repertoires in COVID-19. The repertoire was sequenced with immunoSEQ multiplex PCR; TCRdb's copy has only in-frame clones and lacks some. The repertoire has about 170,000 clones, about 90% of them found once; the top ten carry approximately 6.5%. Germline CDR1 SGHNT, CDR2 YYREEE (reference sequence). The CDR3 spans 16 residues. After removal of 4 bases from V and 5 bases from J, the junction contained 15 bases not matched to a gene. Sequencing input: PBMCs or T cells enriched from blood (not recorded which). The TCR originated in a woman in her 50s who had recovered from COVID-19. The rearrangement uses TRBV5-4 and TRBJ2-7; 7 positions match TRBD1. CDR3 coding DNA: TGTGCCAGCAGCGGTGGTATTAGGGACAGACTGAACGAGCAGTACTTC. It is translated as CASSGGIRDRLNEQYF.